The 5 T cell receptor beta chains listed next were all sequenced from one sample in a study of cytomegalovirus exposure and HLA in healthy donors. PCR amplification relied on 60 Vbeta primers (plus 13 Jbeta primers). TCRdb keeps only in-frame clones here, not all; method: immunoSEQ multiplex PCR. Of more than 110,000 clones in the sample, approximately 80% are singletons; the top ten hold less than 1.5%. The specimen sequenced was PBMCs. Source of these receptors: a male donor in good health and CMV-seropositive.

Here the CDR3 DNA reads TGTGCCAGCAGCTTATCGGTCAGGGATCAAGAGACCCAGTACTTC. This translates into CASSLSVRDQETQYF. The rearrangement uses TRBV13 and TRBJ2-5, with a tentative D call TRBD1 (5 bases). V was shortened by 2 bases and J by 2 bases, with 12 bases between the two germline ends. Germline CDR1 PRHDT, CDR2 FYEKMQ (reference sequence). This CDR3 has 15 amino acids.

This chain connects TRBV6-5 to TRBJ2-3; tentatively, D is TRBD1 (6 bases). The germline V gene encodes CDR1 MNHEY and CDR2 SVGAGI. V was pared by 2 bases and J by 2 bases, with 8 bases between. The CDR3 is made up of 14 amino acids. The CDR3, as DNA: TGTGCCAGCAGTTACGGGGGCGTCACAGATACGCAGTATTTT. It translates to CASSYGGVTDTQYF.

CDR3 bases: TGTGCCAGCAGCTTAATGAGCGAGGGCACAGATACGCAGTATTTT. Translating gives CASSLMSEGTDTQYF. The chain couples TRBV13 to TRBJ2-3, with unresolved D. The CDR3 consists of 15 residues. Germline V CDR1 and CDR2: PRHDT, FYEKMQ (reference sequence). Trimming shortened V by 2 bases and J by 1 base, and 10 bases separated the two germline ends.

V usage is TRBV4-1 and J usage is TRBJ2-7; TRBD1 agrees at 10 bases. The CDR3 length is 16 residues. Per the germline V gene, CDR1 is MGHRA and CDR2 is YSYEKL. With 2 bases clipped from V and 5 bases from J, the junction kept 9 bases outside the gene matches. This CDR3 reads CASSQSSGTGAHEQYF. CDR3 DNA: TGCGCCAGCAGCCAATCTTCCGGGACAGGGGCCCACGAGCAGTACTTC.

The rearrangement joins TRBV7-9 to TRBJ1-2, with TRBD1 as a possible D gene (6 bases). CDR3 length equals 16 residues. CDR1 and CDR2 (germline): SEHNR, FQNEAQ (reference sequence). The V end lost 4 bases, the J end lost 1 base, and 16 bases lay between the germline ends. The CDR3 nucleotides are TGTGCCAGCAGCTCAAGCAGGGGCAACTATAACTATGGCTACACCTTC. Its protein product is CASSSSRGNYNYGYTF.